The clone carrying this T cell receptor (beta chain) was picked up many times. TCRdb re-called the RT-PCR reads with MiXCR, one entry per CDR3 protein. The sample has hundreds of thousands of distinct CDR3 sequences, approximately 15% seen once. CDR3 length: 14 amino acids. Germline assignment: CDR1 LGHNA and CDR2 YSLEER. With 0 bases removed from V and 1 base from J, the gap between germline ends came to 7 bases. The chain recombines TRBV4-3 with TRBJ2-7; D gene uncertain. This TCR derives from a female donor in good health, serving as a healthy control. Sample: memory CD4+ T cells from blood. CDR3 sequence (DNA): TGCGCCAGCAGCCAAGATACCCAGTCCTACGAGCAGTACTTC. Encoded protein: CASSQDTQSYEQYF.